Included here is one T cell receptor (beta chain) sequence, with context. The antigen is not known. Busulfan-fludarabine conditioning, marrow transplant, and cyclophosphamide on days +3 and +4 were administered. The data belong to a study of T cells after posttransplantation cyclophosphamide. The study's findings and limits: Blood and skin or GI T cell repertoires showed limited TRB overlap. Later blood repertoires were often dominated by clones from the donor CD8+ memory compartment.

Data came from immunoSEQ multiplex PCR; TCRdb stores just in-frame clones and leaves some out. The profile shows some 7,300 clones, roughly 77% of them singletons. V dropped 7 bases and J dropped 5; count of bases not matched to a gene: 12. The germline V gene has CDR1 SGHAT and CDR2 FQNNGV. The CDR3 length is 15 residues. The chain links TRBV11-2 to TRBJ2-5; 8 positions match TRBD1. This sequence originates from a female patient in her fifties who received an allogeneic stem cell transplant from a related donor, was CMV-positive, and had no GVHD. A subset of T cells may come from the graft donor. Source: PBMCs, taken after allogeneic stem cell transplant with posttransplant cyclophosphamide. The CDR3 reads CASTPPAGGRETQYF. In nucleotides, the CDR3 is TGTGCCAGCACCCCCCCGGCAGGGGGCAGGGAGACCCAGTACTTC.